This TCR beta chain originates from a study of early T cells in non-severe SARS-CoV-2 infection. The study's findings and limits: Anti-spike CD8 responses were favored in VDJdb matching, and private and CD4 specificities were missed.

Via MiXCR, TCRdb re-called the 5' RACE reads, giving one row per CDR3 protein. The top ten hold 20% of the sample, which has tens of thousands of distinct CDR3 sequences, about 6% seen once. The CDR3 runs 15 residues. V shed 6 bases and J shed 8 bases, with 20 bases lying between them. Looked up from germline, CDR1 is MDHEN and CDR2 is SYDVKM. This clonotype was counted ten times or more. Its antigen is unknown. The receptor comes from an adult who was a healthcare worker with PCR-confirmed SARS-CoV-2 infection or an uninfected control (not recorded which). The J gene is TRBJ2-1, the V gene TRBV28; no definite D call. The sequences come from whole blood, collected at baseline. In nucleotides, the CDR3 is TGTGCCAGCAGCGTAGTTATTGTTGGGAACGATGAGCAGTTCTTC. Amino acid sequence: CASSVVIVGNDEQFF.